This T cell receptor beta chain was identified in a study of blood T cell repertoires in COVID-19. Overall study context: Whether acute or convalescent, the COVID-19 samples came from the United States, Italy and Spain. The analysed material was cDNA or gDNA that came from T cells, B-cell-depleted T cells, or PBMCs.

Original handling: Estimated nucleated cell counts came from reference gene primer amplification. Sequenced by immunoSEQ multiplex PCR; TCRdb stores in-frame clones only, minus some. D and trimming were read from the DNA, whereas the V and J calls and clone size are those reported in that table. The table has some 150,000 clones, 70% to 90% seen once. The V gene lost 2 bases and the J gene lost 2 bases, with 22 bases spanning the gap. Per germline, CDR1 SGHNT and CDR2 YENEEA. The CDR3 sequence is 18 residues long. The V gene is TRBV11-3, the J gene TRBJ2-7, with a weak D call TRBD1 (5 bases). The clonotype was recovered from a middle-aged man with acute or convalescent COVID-19. The specimen was peripheral blood. As DNA, the CDR3 is TGTGCCAGCAGCTTACAGAGCGTGACAGTCCCGGTAGCCTACGAGCAGTACTTC. Its protein product is CASSLQSVTVPVAYEQYF.